This T cell receptor beta chain was observed in a study of cytomegalovirus exposure and HLA in healthy donors. Overall study findings and caveats: Based on reports, TCR beta sequences accurately predicted HLA-A and HLA-B alleles for most subjects.

The PCR ran on 60 Vbeta and 13 Jbeta primers. TCRdb keeps only in-frame clones here, not all; method: immunoSEQ multiplex PCR. The sample carries 200,000 to 250,000 clones, approximately 87% recorded once. A note on this clone: Its antigen is currently unknown.

The CDR3 is made up of 19 amino acids. V lost 1 base, J lost 10 bases, and 20 bases stayed unmatched. The germline V gene has CDR1 SGHRS and CDR2 YFSETQ. This chain connects TRBV5-1 to TRBJ1-1, with 12 bases identical to TRBD1. Sample: PBMCs. The TCR was taken from a human donor in good health. CDR3 region: CASSLSFGGQGAVSVAAFF. Here the CDR3 DNA reads TGCGCCAGCAGCTTGAGTTTCGGGGGACAGGGGGCTGTAAGCGTAGCAGCTTTCTTT. Full variable domain (missing parts from reference TRBV5-1 and TRBJ1-1): KAGVTQTPRYLIKTRGQQVTLSCSPISGHRSVSWYQQTPGQGLQFLFEYFSETQRNKGNFPGRFSGRQFSNSRSEMNVSTLELGDSALYLCASSLSFGGQGAVSVAAFFGQGTRLTVV.